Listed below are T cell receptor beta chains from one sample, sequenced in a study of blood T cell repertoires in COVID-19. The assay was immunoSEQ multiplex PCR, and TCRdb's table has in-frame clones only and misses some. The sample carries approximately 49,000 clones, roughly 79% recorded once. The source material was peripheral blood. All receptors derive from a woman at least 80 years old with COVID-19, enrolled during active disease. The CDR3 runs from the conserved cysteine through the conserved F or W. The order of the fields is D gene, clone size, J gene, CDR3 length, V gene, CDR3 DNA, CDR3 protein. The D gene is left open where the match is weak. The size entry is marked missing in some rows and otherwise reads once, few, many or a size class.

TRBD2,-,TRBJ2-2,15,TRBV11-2,TGTGCCAGCATTGATAGCGGGAGGGCCAGCGGGGAGCTGTTTTTT,CASIDSGRASGELFF
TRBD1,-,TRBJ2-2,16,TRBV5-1,TGCGCCAGCAGCTTGGCCCTGGGGACAGGAGGCGGGGAGCTGTTTTTT,CASSLALGTGGGELFF
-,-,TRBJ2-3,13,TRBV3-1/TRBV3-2,TGTGCCAGCAGCCAAGGGCGGAGAGATACGCAGTATTTT,CASSQGRRDTQYF
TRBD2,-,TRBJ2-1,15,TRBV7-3,TGTGCCAGCAGCATAGCGGGAGGTTTCTACAATGAGCAGTTCTTC,CASSIAGGFYNEQFF
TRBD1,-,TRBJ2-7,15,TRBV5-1,TGCGCCAGCAGCTCTAGGGGACAGGGGGCCGGAGAGCAGTACTTC,CASSSRGQGAGEQYF
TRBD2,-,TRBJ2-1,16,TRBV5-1,TGCGCCAGCAACCTTGCCGGGACTAGTGGCGCAAATGAGCAGTTCTTC,CASNLAGTSGANEQFF
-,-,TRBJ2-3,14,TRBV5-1,TGCGCCAGCAGCTTCAAAGGAGGCACAGATACGCAGTATTTT,CASSFKGGTDTQYF
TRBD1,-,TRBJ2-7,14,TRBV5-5,TGTGCCAGCAGCTTCACAGGGGTCCCCTACGAGCAGTACTTC,CASSFTGVPYEQYF
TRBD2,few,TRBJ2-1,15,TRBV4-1,TGCGCCAGCAGCCAAGACCGGCTAGCGGGAGATGAGCAGTTCTTC,CASSQDRLAGDEQFF
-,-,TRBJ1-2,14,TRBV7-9,TGTGCCAGCAGCTCGTCCCAGGGCGCCTATGGCTACACCTTC,CASSSSQGAYGYTF
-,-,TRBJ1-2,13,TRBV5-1,TGCGCCAGCAGCTTGGGAACTAGTTCTGGCTACACCTTC,CASSLGTSSGYTF
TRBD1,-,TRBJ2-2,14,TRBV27,TGTGCCAGCATTGGACAGGGGCGAACCGGGGAGCTGTTTTTT,CASIGQGRTGELFF
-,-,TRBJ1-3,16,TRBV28,TGTGCCAGCAGTTTATATCGTCTCCCCTCTGGAAACACCATATATTTT,CASSLYRLPSGNTIYF
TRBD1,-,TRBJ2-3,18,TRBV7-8,TGTGCCAGCAGCTTAGGGGGTGTGGGACAGAGCCGCACAGATACGCAGTATTTT,CASSLGGVGQSRTDTQYF
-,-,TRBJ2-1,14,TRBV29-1,TGCAGCGTTGAGCCCCCCCCCAGCGGCAATGAGCAGTTCTTC,CSVEPPPSGNEQFF
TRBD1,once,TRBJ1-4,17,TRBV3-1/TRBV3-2,TGTGCCAGCAGCCCGATCGGACAGGGGGGGACTAATGAAAAACTGTTTTTT,CASSPIGQGGTNEKLFF
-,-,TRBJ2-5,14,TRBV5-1,TGCGCCAGCAGCTTGGTACAGAAACAAGAGACCCAGTACTTC,CASSLVQKQETQYF
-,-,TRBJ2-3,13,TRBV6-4,TGTGCCAGTCGCCGGGACATTACAGATACGCAGTATTTT,CASRRDITDTQYF
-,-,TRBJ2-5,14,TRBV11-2,TGTGCCAGCAGCTTTACCCGAGGCCAAGAGACCCAGTACTTC,CASSFTRGQETQYF
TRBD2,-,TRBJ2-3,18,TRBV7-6,TGTGCCAGCAGCTTAGGGGGGCGCAAGGCGGGAGGAGAAGATACGCAGTATTTT,CASSLGGRKAGGEDTQYF
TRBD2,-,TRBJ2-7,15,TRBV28,TGTGCCAGCAGGGGACTAGCGGGAACCTACTACGAGCAGTACTTC,CASRGLAGTYYEQYF
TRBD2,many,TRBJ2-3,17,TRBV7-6,TGTGCCAGCAGCGCCTCCCCGGGACTAGCGGGAGCAGATACGCAGTATTTT,CASSASPGLAGADTQYF
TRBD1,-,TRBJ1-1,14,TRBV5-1,TGCGCCAGCAGTACGGGACAGATGAACACTGAAGCTTTCTTT,CASSTGQMNTEAFF
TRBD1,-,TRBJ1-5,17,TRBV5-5,TGTGCCAGCAGCTTGGACAGGGGCTCTGTCTATTCCGTAGCCCAGCATTTT,CASSLDRGSVYSVAQHF
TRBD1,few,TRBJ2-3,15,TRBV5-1,TGCGCCAGCAGCTGGGCCGGGACAGGGACAGATACGCAGTATTTT,CASSWAGTGTDTQYF
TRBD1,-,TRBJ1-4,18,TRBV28,TGTGCCAGCAGTTTAATGGGAGGATGGGGACAGGGTGGCGAAAAACTGTTTTTT,CASSLMGGWGQGGEKLFF
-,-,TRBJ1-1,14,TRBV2,TGTGCCAGCAATCAGGGAACACTGAACACTGAAGCTTTCTTT,CASNQGTLNTEAFF
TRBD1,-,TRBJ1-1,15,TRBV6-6,TGTGCCAGCAGTTCACCAGGACAGGGGACGGCTGAAGCTTTCTTT,CASSSPGQGTAEAFF
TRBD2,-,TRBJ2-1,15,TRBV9,TGTGCCAGCAGCGTAAGGGACTACCCATACAATGAGCAGTTCTTC,CASSVRDYPYNEQFF
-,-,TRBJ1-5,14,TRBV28,TGTGCCAGCAGGGCCCCCAGTTACAATCAGCCCCAGCATTTT,CASRAPSYNQPQHF
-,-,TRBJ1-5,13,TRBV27,TGTGCCAGCAGCGGCAGGGTCAATCAGCCCCAGCATTTT,CASSGRVNQPQHF
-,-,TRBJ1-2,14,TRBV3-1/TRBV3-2,TGTGCCAGCAGCCCCCGACAGATATCCTATGGCTACACCTTC,CASSPRQISYGYTF
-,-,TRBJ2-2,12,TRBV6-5,TGTGCCAGCAGGTGGAGTACCGGGGAGCTGTTTTTT,CASRWSTGELFF